The 12 T cell receptor beta chains listed next were all sequenced from one sample in a study of CD8+ T cells in alopecia areata. As the sequencing template, cDNA was produced by extracting RNA and reverse transcribing it. The table came from immunoSEQ multiplex PCR; TCRdb's copy has only in-frame clones and leaves some out. The sample lists about 130,000 clones; around 49% were seen once. Sequencing used CD8+ T cells sorted from blood, obtained at week 0. Receptor source: a human donor with alopecia areata.

The chain combines TRBV18 with TRBJ1-5; D is unclear. Per germline, CDR1 KGHSH and CDR2 LQKENI. The V end was cut by 0 bases, the J end by 0 bases, with 12 bases between. This CDR3 has 17 amino acids. As DNA, the CDR3 is TGTGCCAGCTCACCACCGAACGAATCGTATAGCAATCAGCCCCAGCATTTT. Amino acid sequence: CASSPPNESYSNQPQHF.

This clone was detected a few times. J is TRBJ2-7 and V is TRBV5-1, with D maybe TRBD1 (5 bases). Per germline, CDR1 SGHRS and CDR2 YFSETQ. This CDR3 comprises 14 residues. V lost 0 bases to trimming and J lost 3 bases, with 10 bases between them. This chain's CDR3 is CASSLEGQFYEQYF. CDR3 bases: TGCGCCAGCAGCTTGGAGGGGCAGTTCTACGAGCAGTACTTC.

This clone has a handful of counts. The chain links TRBV9 to TRBJ2-5, with D unresolved. V was cut by 3 bases and J by 5 bases, with 11 bases left in between. Germline CDR1 is SGDLS and CDR2 is YYNGEE. The CDR3 runs 13 residues. The CDR3 reads CASSAGSVETQYF. CDR3 DNA sequence: TGTGCCAGCAGCGCCGGATCGGTTGAGACCCAGTACTTC.

This clone was observed a handful of times. The J gene is TRBJ2-3, the V gene TRBV7-6, with 7 bases lining up with TRBD2. V dropped 5 bases and J dropped 5; count of bases not matched to a gene: 13. CDR3 length: 16 residues. Germline CDR1 SGHVS, CDR2 FNYEAQ. Written as DNA, the CDR3 is TGTGCCAGCAGCCCCCCGGGTGGGGGGGTCGAAGATACGCAGTATTTT. This translates into CASSPPGGGVEDTQYF.

The chain couples TRBV30 to TRBJ1-6, with 10 bases aligning to TRBD1. Germline V gene lookup returns CDR1 GTSNPN and CDR2 SVGIG (reference sequence). This CDR3 spans 14 amino acids. The V segment lost 2 bases and the J segment 8 bases; nucleotides outside the gene matches: 3. CDR3 in DNA: TGTGCCTGGAGTTTCGGACAGGGGGATTCACCCCTCCACTTT. This gives the protein CAWSFGQGDSPLHF.

The chain couples TRBV7-9 to TRBJ2-7; 7 nucleotides match TRBD2. Germline V gene lookup returns CDR1 SEHNR and CDR2 FQNEAQ (reference sequence). The junction had 9 bases not matched to a gene; V was cut back by 7 bases and J by 6 bases. The CDR3 has 13 residues. This CDR3 reads CASTPRGGTEQYF. For the CDR3, the DNA is TGTGCCAGCACCCCAAGGGGAGGGACCGAGCAGTACTTC.

V is TRBV7-6 and J is TRBJ1-1; D perhaps matches TRBD1 (6 bases). The CDR3 sequence is 14 residues long. Trimming cost V 5 bases and J 1 base, with 11 bases left between them. The germline CDR1 and CDR2 sequences are SGHVS and FNYEAQ. The CDR3 region has the DNA TGTGCCAGCAGCGCGGGACACGAGAACACTGAAGCTTTCTTT. It encodes CASSAGHENTEAFF.

This rearrangement joins TRBV5-1 to TRBJ2-7; D unclear. The germline CDR1 and CDR2 sequences are SGHRS and YFSETQ. With 0 bases removed from V and 0 bases from J, the gap between germline ends came to 7 bases. The CDR3 covers 14 residues. CDR3 in amino acids: CASSLATNSYEQYF. As DNA, the CDR3 is TGCGCCAGCAGCTTGGCCACCAACTCCTACGAGCAGTACTTC.

The chain uses TRBV9 and TRBJ2-3; D gene ambiguous. The CDR3 has 18 amino acids. The germline V and J ends were trimmed by 3 bases and 8 bases, with 28 bases remaining between them. The germline V gene encodes CDR1 SGDLS and CDR2 YYNGEE. This CDR3 is CASSAAPGRPYKWVTQYF. The CDR3 DNA is TGTGCCAGCAGCGCAGCTCCCGGGCGCCCCTATAAGTGGGTTACGCAGTATTTT. Complete variable domain (other parts from reference TRBV9 and TRBJ2-3): DSGVTQTPKHLITATGQRVTLRCSPRSGDLSVYWYQQSLDQGLQFLIQYYNGEERAKGNILERFSAQQFPDLHSELNLSSLELGDSALYFCASSAAPGRPYKWVTQYFGPGTRLTVL.

The chain's CDR3 is CASSIRGRSNQPQHF. The CDR3 DNA reads as TGTGCCAGTAGTATCCGAGGGCGTAGCAATCAGCCCCAGCATTTT. The rearrangement links TRBV19 to TRBJ1-5; D call uncertain. Germline V lookup: CDR1 LNHDA, CDR2 SQIVND (reference sequence). Trimming pared 3 bases from V and 0 bases from J, leaving 9 bases between. The CDR3 extends over 15 amino acids.

The V call is TRBV4-3, the J call TRBJ1-2, with D possibly being TRBD1 (6 bases). The CDR3 runs to 15 residues. Germline CDR1 and CDR2: LGHNA and YSLEER. V lost 0 bases to trimming and J lost 8 bases, with 16 bases between them. The CDR3 spells CASSQDNVQGYGYTF. CDR3 nucleotide sequence: TGCGCCAGCAGCCAAGATAACGTACAGGGATACGGCTACACCTTC.

The V gene is TRBV29-1, the J gene TRBJ1-1; the D is unclear. The CDR3 consists of 12 residues. Deletions cut 4 bases from V and 2 bases from J, with 8 bases between. Germline V gene sequence: CDR1 SQVTM, CDR2 ANQGSEA. This CDR3 reads CSVVAQNTEAFF. CDR3 bases: TGCAGCGTTGTGGCCCAAAACACTGAAGCTTTCTTT.